A selection of T cell receptor beta chains follows, all from one sample in a study of cytomegalovirus exposure and HLA in healthy donors. Clones were read by immunoSEQ multiplex PCR, and TCRdb kept only the in-frame ones, dropping some. The data contain roughly 120,000 clones, about three quarters of them singletons. Material: PBMCs. These receptor sequences come from a human donor in good health. CDR3s include the opening cysteine and the closing phenylalanine or tryptophan. D genes are given only for firm matches. Some rows mark clone size as missing; the rest say once, few, many or name a class of expanded clone.

CDR3 protein	CDR3 DNA	J gene	V gene	D gene	clone size
CASSYSTLPGETQYF	TGTGCCAGCAGTTACTCGACCCTTCCGGGTGAGACCCAGTACTTC	TRBJ2-5	TRBV6-6	-	-
CASSQLVPTGQSGEQYF	TGTGCCAGCAGCCAACTAGTCCCGACAGGCCAGTCGGGCGAGCAGTACTTC	TRBJ2-7	TRBV14	-	-
CASSDRTGYYEQYF	TGCGCCAGCAGCGACCGGACAGGGTATTACGAGCAGTACTTC	TRBJ2-7	TRBV2	TRBD1	-
CASSPYQETQYF	TGTGCTAGCAGCCCTTACCAAGAGACCCAGTACTTC	TRBJ2-5	TRBV7-7	-	-
CAIRADQGAPPRPAEGYTF	TGTGCCATCAGAGCGGACCAGGGGGCGCCCCCGAGACCGGCTGAAGGCTACACCTTC	TRBJ1-2	TRBV10-3	TRBD1	-
CASSQDRGSHEQYF	TGCGCCAGCAGCCAGGACAGGGGTAGCCACGAGCAGTACTTC	TRBJ2-7	TRBV4-1	TRBD1	-
CASSDRVNTEAFF	TGCGCCAGCAGCGACCGGGTGAACACTGAAGCTTTCTTT	TRBJ1-1	TRBV5-4	-	-
CASSWQGETQYF	TGTGCCAGCAGCTGGCAGGGGGAGACCCAGTACTTC	TRBJ2-5	TRBV5-5	-	-
CASSVATQGQETQYF	TGTGCCAGCAGCGTAGCTACACAGGGACAAGAGACCCAGTACTTC	TRBJ2-5	TRBV9	-	few
CASSLVSRETQYF	TGTGCCAGCAGCTTGGTCTCTCGGGAGACCCAGTACTTC	TRBJ2-5	TRBV5-5	-	once
CAISEGLEKLFF	TGTGCCATCAGTGAGGGCCTTGAAAAACTGTTTTTT	TRBJ1-4	TRBV10-3	-	-
CASGTGGTLWAFF	TGTGCCAGCGGGACAGGGGGCACGTTGTGGGCTTTCTTT	TRBJ1-1	TRBV27	TRBD1	once
CASSLSTGNEQYF	TGCGCCAGCAGCCTTTCGACGGGGAACGAGCAGTACTTC	TRBJ2-7	TRBV4-3	-	-
CASNPAGGTDLPGNQPQHF	TGTGCCTCCAACCCGGCGGGGGGGACAGATTTGCCGGGGAATCAGCCCCAGCATTTT	TRBJ1-5	TRBV28	TRBD1	-
CASSLVGQVHYGYTF	TGTGCCAGCAGCTTAGTTGGACAGGTCCACTATGGCTACACCTTC	TRBJ1-2	TRBV7-2	TRBD1	-
CASSFGKADTQYF	TGTGCCAGCAGCTTCGGGAAGGCAGATACGCAGTATTTT	TRBJ2-3	TRBV7-2	-	-
CASSPQDLRGRQPQHF	TGTGCCAGCTCACCACAAGACCTCAGGGGGCGACAGCCCCAGCATTTT	TRBJ1-5	TRBV18	TRBD1	once
CASGLVQGNTGELFF	TGTGCTAGTGGTTTGGTACAGGGGAACACCGGGGAGCTGTTTTTT	TRBJ2-2	TRBV12-5	-	-
CASSPTGYGYTF	TGTGCCAGCAGCCCAACTGGCTATGGCTACACCTTC	TRBJ1-2	TRBV4-2	-	-
CASSEYPGITGNTIYF	TGTGCCAGCAGTGAATACCCGGGAATCACTGGAAACACCATATATTTT	TRBJ1-3	TRBV25-1	-	once
CASSPGLRSPYEQYF	TGTGCCAGCTCACCGGGCCTTAGATCACCCTACGAGCAGTACTTC	TRBJ2-7	TRBV18	-	-
CASSFQGAANVLTF	TGTGCCAGCAGCTTCCAAGGAGCGGCCAACGTCCTGACTTTC	TRBJ2-6	TRBV7-9	-	-
CSVEEGAGYNEQFF	TGCAGCGTTGAGGAGGGGGCAGGGTACAATGAGCAGTTCTTC	TRBJ2-1	TRBV29-1	-	-
CASSRGGGTEAFF	TGCGCCAGCAGCCGGGGCGGGGGCACTGAAGCTTTCTTT	TRBJ1-1	TRBV4-1	-	-
CASSFYTAGGSYEQYF	TGTGCCAGCAGCTTTTACACAGCGGGGGGGAGCTACGAGCAGTACTTC	TRBJ2-7	TRBV11-1	TRBD2	-
CASSSTGYEQYF	TGTGCCAGCAGTTCGACTGGCTACGAGCAGTACTTC	TRBJ2-7	TRBV6-1	-	-
CASSLSKTGGLTDTQYF	TGTGCCAGCAGTTTATCGAAGACAGGGGGCTTAACAGATACGCAGTATTTT	TRBJ2-3	TRBV27	TRBD1	-
CASSVDGDLGVKRVVGLSYEQYF	TGTGCCAGCAGCGTAGACGGGGACTTAGGGGTGAAGCGGGTGGTTGGGTTATCCTACGAGCAGTACTTC	TRBJ2-7	TRBV9	-	once
CASLRQGFSYTF	TGTGCCAGCCTAAGACAGGGGTTTAGCTACACCTTC	TRBJ1-2	TRBV2	TRBD1	-
CASMKTERSNQPQHF	TGTGCCAGCATGAAGACAGAGCGCAGCAATCAGCCCCAGCATTTT	TRBJ1-5	TRBV6-1	-	-
CASSYRGLGQPQHF	TGTGCCAGCAGTTACAGGGGTTTGGGTCAGCCCCAGCATTTT	TRBJ1-5	TRBV6-7	-	-
CASSPIDSDSNQPQHF	TGCGCCAGCAGCCCGATCGACAGCGATAGCAATCAGCCCCAGCATTTT	TRBJ1-5	TRBV5-1	-	-
CAIRDPTENYEQYF	TGTGCCATCAGGGATCCGACAGAGAACTACGAGCAGTACTTC	TRBJ2-7	TRBV2	-	-
CASSHGRGVDIQYF	TGTGCCAGCAGCCATGGCCGGGGGGTGGACATTCAGTACTTC	TRBJ2-4	TRBV9	TRBD2	-
CASRPGGFAEAFF	TGTGCCAGCAGACCTGGGGGCTTCGCTGAAGCTTTCTTT	TRBJ1-1	TRBV14	-	few
CASSLQVPNQPQHF	TGTGCCAGCAGTTTACAGGTCCCCAATCAGCCCCAGCATTTT	TRBJ1-5	TRBV28	-	-
CASSAPGQGKETQYF	TGTGCCAGCAGTGCCCCGGGACAGGGTAAAGAGACCCAGTACTTC	TRBJ2-5	TRBV28	TRBD1	-
CASGGAGDQPQHF	TGTGCCAGTGGGGGCGCAGGTGATCAGCCCCAGCATTTT	TRBJ1-5	TRBV6-5	-	few
CASSLAPRTKNTEAFF	TGTGCCAGCAGCTTGGCCCCCAGGACAAAGAACACTGAAGCTTTCTTT	TRBJ1-1	TRBV5-4	-	-
CASSLQGNGYTF	TGTGCCAGCAGCCTACAGGGTAATGGCTACACCTTC	TRBJ1-2	TRBV7-9	-	-
CASSLPGHQPQHF	TGTGCCAGCAGTTTGCCAGGCCATCAGCCCCAGCATTTT	TRBJ1-5	TRBV28	-	-
CASTPGHSGNTIYF	TGTGCCAGCACCCCAGGGCACTCTGGAAACACCATATATTTT	TRBJ1-3	TRBV6-1	-	-
CASSPSTGDGYNEQYF	TGCGCCAGCAGCCCGTCAACAGGGGACGGCTATAACGAGCAGTACTTC	TRBJ2-7	TRBV5-1	TRBD1	once
CASSPGVTADSPLHF	TGTGCCAGCAGCCCAGGGGTTACTGCGGATTCACCCCTCCACTTT	TRBJ1-6	TRBV7-9	-	-
CASRGGASNTEAFF	TGTGCCAGCAGGGGCGGGGCATCAAACACTGAAGCTTTCTTT	TRBJ1-1	TRBV6-1	-	-
CASSIGSGGWDEQYF	TGTGCCAGTAGTATAGGCAGCGGGGGCTGGGACGAGCAGTACTTC	TRBJ2-7	TRBV19	TRBD2	few
CSSSFNGVEAFF	TGTTCCAGCAGCTTCAACGGGGTTGAAGCTTTCTTT	TRBJ1-1	TRBV7-9	-	-
CASSLGTGDFGYTF	TGTGCCAGCAGCTTGGGGACAGGGGATTTTGGCTACACCTTC	TRBJ1-2	TRBV5-4	TRBD1	-
CASSLGAGGALDTEAFF	TGCGCCAGCAGCTTGGGGGCAGGGGGCGCTTTGGACACTGAAGCTTTCTTT	TRBJ1-1	TRBV5-1	TRBD1	-
CASCGNLYNEQFF	TGTGCCAGCTGCGGGAACCTCTACAATGAGCAGTTCTTC	TRBJ2-1	TRBV2	-	-
CASERTSTYEQYF	TGTGCCAGCGAAAGGACATCCACCTACGAGCAGTACTTC	TRBJ2-7	TRBV6-1	-	once
CASSRQGMDSPLHF	TGTGCCAGCAGCCGACAGGGGATGGATTCACCCCTCCACTTT	TRBJ1-6	TRBV7-6	TRBD1	-
CASSLVAYGYTF	TGTGCCAGTAGTCTGGTAGCCTATGGCTACACCTTC	TRBJ1-2	TRBV19	-	few
CASSQTVSYEQYF	TGCGCCAGCAGCCAGACTGTCTCCTACGAGCAGTACTTC	TRBJ2-7	TRBV5-1	-	-